These 20 T cell receptor beta chains originate from one sample sequenced in a study of blood T cell repertoires in COVID-19. The assay was immunoSEQ multiplex PCR, and TCRdb's table has in-frame clones only and misses some. In the table there are 250,000 to 350,000 clones, more than 75% of which are singletons. Input material: PBMCs or T cells enriched from blood (not recorded which). The receptors originated from a woman younger than 45 who had recovered from COVID-19.

The chain recombines TRBV12-5 with TRBJ1-5; TRBD1 matches 7 bases. Germline loops: CDR1 LGHNT, CDR2 FRNRAP. The CDR3 covers 14 residues. Trimming took 6 bases from V and 3 from J; bases not matched to a gene: 5. The CDR3 nucleotides read TGTGCTAGTGGCCCGACAGGGTACAATCAGCCCCAGCATTTT. Translation gives CASGPTGYNQPQHF.

The chain recombines TRBV4-2 with TRBJ2-3; TRBD2 matches 9 bases. Trimming cost V 5 bases and J 2 bases; bases outside gene matches: 5. The germline V gene encodes CDR1 LGHNA and CDR2 YNFKEQ. The CDR3 consists of 15 residues. The CDR3 spells CASSKPSGVTDTQYF. Written as DNA, the CDR3 is TGTGCCAGCAGCAAACCTAGCGGGGTCACAGATACGCAGTATTTT.

V usage is TRBV6-5 and J usage is TRBJ2-1; D uncertain. In germline, CDR1 is MNHEY, CDR2 SVGAGI. Trimming took off 7 bases at V and 4 bases at J, with 14 bases between the two ends. This CDR3 has 14 residues. The CDR3 protein is CASTESVGYNEQFF. The CDR3 DNA reads as TGTGCCAGCACCGAATCCGTCGGTTACAATGAGCAGTTCTTC.

The chain has TRBV11-2 and TRBJ1-1; D is possibly TRBD1 (6 bases). The V and J ends lost 5 bases and 0 bases respectively, with 19 bases between them. This CDR3 contains 17 residues. Germline loops: CDR1 SGHAT, CDR2 FQNNGV. The CDR3 DNA reads as TGTGCCAGCAGCAGAGCGACAGGTGGGCCATTGAACACTGAAGCTTTCTTT. It translates to CASSRATGGPLNTEAFF.

J is TRBJ1-3 and V is TRBV27, with unresolved D. The CDR3 is made up of 14 amino acids. Germline V gives CDR1 MNHEY, CDR2 SMNVEV (reference sequence). Trimming left V 3 bases short and J 2 bases short, with 8 bases between. CDR3 protein: CASSLSRAGNTIYF. CDR3 DNA: TGTGCCAGCAGTTTGAGCCGGGCTGGAAACACCATATATTTT.

The rearrangement links TRBV2 to TRBJ1-1; 7 bases are shared with TRBD1. The CDR3 runs to 13 residues. CDR1 and CDR2 (germline): SNHLY, FYNNEI. The V segment lost 4 bases and the J segment 5 bases; nucleotides outside the gene matches: 4. CDR3: CASSVNRGTEAFF. Written as DNA, the CDR3 is TGTGCCAGCAGTGTTAACAGGGGAACTGAAGCTTTCTTT.

The chain recombines TRBV7-2 with TRBJ1-1; no reliable D call. The CDR3 spans 16 residues. CDR1 and CDR2 from the germline V gene are SGHTA and FQGNSA. The V end lost 1 base, the J end lost 1 base, and 13 bases lay between the germline ends. The CDR3 nucleotides are TGTGCCAGCAGCTTAGTCGGGGTCAGAGGGAACACTGAAGCTTTCTTT. It codes for CASSLVGVRGNTEAFF.

The CDR3: CASSLVPGGSGNTIYF. The CDR3 DNA reads as TGCGCCAGCAGCTTGGTCCCGGGGGGCTCTGGAAACACCATATATTTT. The chain links TRBV5-1 to TRBJ1-3, with a weak D call TRBD1 (5 bases). Germline lookup yields CDR1 SGHRS and CDR2 YFSETQ. The V end was cut by 0 bases, the J end by 0 bases, with 10 bases between. The CDR3 runs 16 residues. Based on the CDR3 plus reference TRBV5-1 and TRBJ1-3, the full variable domain is KAGVTQTPRYLIKTRGQQVTLSCSPISGHRSVSWYQQTPGQGLQFLFEYFSETQRNKGNFPGRFSGRQFSNSRSEMNVSTLELGDSALYLCASSLVPGGSGNTIYFGEGSWLTVV.

The gene calls are TRBV13 and TRBJ2-5; TRBD2 matches at 12 bases. Per the germline V gene, CDR1 is PRHDT and CDR2 is FYEKMQ (reference sequence). This CDR3 is 16 amino acids long. V lost 5 bases and J lost 5; bases outside the gene matches: 9. The DNA of the CDR3 is TGTGCCAGCAGCATCCGACTAGCGGGGGCCCCGGAGACCCAGTACTTC. Residues: CASSIRLAGAPETQYF.

The V call is TRBV6-6, the J call TRBJ1-2, with 8 bases lining up with TRBD1. Losses at the gene ends were 6 bases for V and 5 bases for J; bases not matched to a gene: 8. The CDR3 is 14 amino acids. The germline CDR1 and CDR2 sequences are MNHNY and SVGAGI (reference sequence). Written as DNA, the CDR3 is TGTGCCAGCAGCTTGATGACAGGGGTTTATGGCTACACCTTC. This gives the protein CASSLMTGVYGYTF.

The chain combines TRBV5-1 with TRBJ1-1; D is possibly TRBD1 (6 bases). CDR3 size: 14 residues. V dropped 5 bases and J dropped 1 base, with 12 bases sitting between them. CDR1 and CDR2 from the germline V gene are SGHRS and YFSETQ. This chain's CDR3 is CASSQDRPNTEAFF. In DNA, the CDR3 is TGCGCCAGCAGTCAGGACAGACCGAACACTGAAGCTTTCTTT.

Concerning this clone: Other nucleotide sequences from this sample produce the same CDR3. The genes are TRBV6-5 and TRBJ1-1, with D possibly TRBD1 on 5 matching bases. CDR3 size: 13 residues. CDR1 MNHEY and CDR2 SVGAGI come from the germline V gene. V was shortened by 2 bases and J by 4 bases, with 8 bases between the two germline ends. The chain's CDR3 is CASSYGGGTEAFF. In DNA form, the CDR3 reads TGTGCCAGCAGTTACGGGGGGGGCACTGAAGCTTTCTTT.

The chain recombines TRBV5-1 with TRBJ2-7; 11 positions agree with TRBD1. The CDR3 is 17 residues long. V trimming: 2 bases; J trimming: 4 bases; junction bases outside the gene matches: 11. Germline CDR1 SGHRS, CDR2 YFSETQ. CDR3 residues: CASSFLGWTGGGYEQYF. CDR3 DNA sequence: TGCGCCAGCAGCTTTCTAGGATGGACAGGGGGCGGGTACGAGCAGTACTTC.

The chain links TRBV28 to TRBJ1-1; the D gene is possibly TRBD1 (6 bases). This CDR3 comprises 17 residues. From germline, CDR1 is MDHEN and CDR2 SYDVKM. V was pared by 1 base and J by 1 base, with 16 bases between. The CDR3 region is CASSLYDRFSTNTEAFF. In nucleotides, the CDR3 is TGTGCCAGCAGTTTATACGACAGGTTCAGCACGAACACTGAAGCTTTCTTT.

The chain combines TRBV15 with TRBJ2-7, with D tentatively TRBD2 (5 bases). Per the germline V gene, CDR1 is LNHNV and CDR2 is YYDKDF (reference sequence). This CDR3 is 13 amino acids long. V lost 3 bases, J lost 5 bases, and 11 bases lay in between. CDR3 coding DNA: TGTGCCACCAGCAGGGGCGGAGGCGACGAGCAGTACTTC. Encoded protein: CATSRGGGDEQYF.

The V gene is TRBV19, the J gene TRBJ2-2; 10 bases agree with TRBD2. CDR1 and CDR2 from the germline V gene are LNHDA and SQIVND (reference sequence). The CDR3 length is 17 residues. V lost 5 bases and J lost 1; bases outside the gene matches: 7. The CDR3 loop is CASSDYSGGKNTGELFF. In DNA form, the CDR3 reads TGTGCCAGTAGTGACTATAGCGGGGGGAAGAACACCGGGGAGCTGTTTTTT. Complete variable domain (other parts from reference TRBV19 and TRBJ2-2): DGGITQSPKYLFRKEGQNVTLSCEQNLNHDAMYWYRQDPGQGLRLIYYSQIVNDFQKGDIAEGYSVSREKKESFPLTVTSAQKNPTAFYLCASSDYSGGKNTGELFFGEGSRLTVL.

CDR3 residues: CASSLGRTGSNQPQHF. The CDR3 DNA sequence: TGTGCCAGCAGCTTAGGTAGAACAGGGAGCAATCAGCCCCAGCATTTT. The chain employs TRBV11-1 and TRBJ1-5; TRBD1 is a possible D gene (6 bases). Germline assignment: CDR1 SGHAT and CDR2 FQDESV (reference sequence). Trimming removed 1 base from V and 1 base from J, with 11 bases in between. The CDR3 spans 16 residues.

The chain links TRBV15 to TRBJ1-1; D remains ambiguous. V dropped 3 bases and J dropped 6 bases, with 20 bases sitting between them. This CDR3 contains 16 residues. Germline V gives CDR1 LNHNV, CDR2 YYDKDF (reference sequence). The CDR3: CATSRHFWGDDAEAFF. The CDR3 nucleotides are TGTGCCACCAGCAGGCACTTTTGGGGAGATGACGCTGAAGCTTTCTTT.

This chain connects TRBV29-1 to TRBJ2-7; 8 nucleotides line up with TRBD1. The CDR3 is 15 residues long. The trim removed 6 bases at V and 0 bases at J, leaving 10 bases unmatched. Germline CDR1 reads SQVTM; CDR2 reads ANQGSEA. The DNA for the CDR3 is TGCAGCGTGGTACCAGGGGGCTTTAGCTCCTACGAGCAGTACTTC. It specifies CSVVPGGFSSYEQYF.

CDR3 bases: TGTGCCACCAGCCGCGGGACTGGGACTAATGAAAAACTGTTTTTT. Translating it yields CATSRGTGTNEKLFF. The chain uses TRBV15 and TRBJ1-4; a weak D match, TRBD1 (5 bases). V lost 5 bases and J lost 2, with 12 bases in between. The CDR3 sequence is 15 residues long. Germline V CDR1 and CDR2: LNHNV, YYDKDF (reference sequence).